This section outlines one T cell receptor delta chain sequence together with its context. This receptor's antigen is unknown. TCRdb's entry gives the protein of a much larger clone, which mismatches this DNA's translation at residue 13, likely from a read error; the protein reported here is translated from the DNA. Libraries were constructed by PCR. Sequencing took place on an Illumina MiSeq. Clone calls in TCRdb were regenerated from the public reads with CATT, after which identical DNA sequences shared one row. Across this sample there are 4,000 or so delta-chain clones, with 20% to 30% seen only once. The biggest ten clones account for 55% to 75% of the sample. This entry comes from a study of human gamma delta and Vdelta1 T cells (dated by TCRdb to 2016 to 2019). At the level of the whole study: The study investigated Delta One T cells, Vd1+ gamma-delta T cells, as cytotoxic effectors against acute myeloid leukemia.

The germline V gene yields TSWWSYY for CDR1 and QGS for CDR2. V is pared back by 0 bases and J by 1 base, with 30 bases lying between the germline termini. The CDR3 covers 22 residues, taking in both the cysteine and the phenylalanine. Only CDR3 DNA is held: 66 bases, read in frame from base 1. Here the chain combines TRDV1 and TRDJ1, and perhaps TRDD3 as D gene, on 6 matching bases. The material sequenced was naive CD27+ Vdelta1 gamma-delta T cells from blood. The receptor was isolated from a human donor in good health. The CDR3 is CALGELLLRGYWRIPSTDKLIF. The base sequence is TGTGCTCTTGGGGAACTGTTGCTCCGTGGATACTGGAGGATACCTTCCACCGATAAACTCATCTTT.